This T cell receptor beta chain was retrieved from a study of blood T cell repertoires in COVID-19. Study at large: Samples of COVID-19 (acute and convalescent) were obtained from the United States, Italy and Spain.

In the authors' methods: Estimates of nucleated cell counts were drawn from the amplification of reference gene primers. The data were produced by immunoSEQ multiplex PCR, yet TCRdb's version contains in-frame clones alone and is incomplete. The V and J calls and clone size were taken over from that table, and D and trimming were inferred from the DNA. The data hold roughly 240,000 clones, with 65% to 90% observed a single time. The germline gives CDR1 SGDLS, CDR2 YYNGEE. V shed 1 base and J 5 bases; nucleotides not matched to a gene: 8. CDR3 length equals 16 residues. Participants were aged about 18 to 100 years from around 25 US areas. Cohorts were determined from participant-reported clinical history.

The TCR was taken from a woman aged 45-60 years with acute COVID-19. The V and J genes are TRBV9 and TRBJ2-5; the match to TRBD2 covers 10 bases. Sample: PBMCs or T cells enriched from blood (not recorded which). This CDR3 reads CASSVTSGAVGETQYF. In DNA form, the CDR3 reads TGTGCCAGCAGCGTAACTAGCGGGGCCGTGGGCGAGACCCAGTACTTC.